This passage covers 32 T cell receptor beta chains from one sample sequenced in a study of blood T cell repertoires in COVID-19. Here immunoSEQ multiplex PCR was the method, and the copy in TCRdb shows in-frame clones only, minus some. The sample has 180,000 or so clones; about 81% are singletons. The source material was peripheral blood. The source of these receptors is a woman of 80 years or more with COVID-19, enrolled during active disease.

V usage is TRBV24-1 and J usage is TRBJ2-5, with D unclear. Germline lookup yields CDR1 KGHDR and CDR2 SFDVKD. V was cut by 2 bases and J by 2 bases, with 8 bases left in between. CDR3 length equals 14 residues. Here the CDR3 reads CATSDYRAQETQYF. The DNA of the CDR3 is TGTGCCACCAGTGATTACAGAGCTCAAGAGACCCAGTACTTC.

The gene calls are TRBV27 and TRBJ1-1; 7 bases align to TRBD1. Trimming at V came to 6 bases and at J to 1 base, leaving 11 bases not matched to a gene. This CDR3 region has 16 residues. Looked up from germline, CDR1 is MNHEY and CDR2 is SMNVEV (reference sequence). Here the CDR3 DNA reads TGTGCCAGCAGGCCTATCACAGGGGCCTCGAACACTGAAGCTTTCTTT. Translated, it gives CASRPITGASNTEAFF.

This clone was counted a few times. The chain has TRBV28 and TRBJ2-7, with D perhaps matching TRBD1 (6 bases). Germline-derived CDR1 and CDR2 are MDHEN and SYDVKM. V was pared by 5 bases and J by 5 bases, with 13 bases between. The CDR3 is made up of 13 amino acids. CDR3 DNA sequence: TGTGCCAGCAGTGCAACAGGGATCCACGAGCAGTACTTC. Protein product: CASSATGIHEQYF. The full variable domain, its missing parts supplied by reference TRBV28 and TRBJ2-7, is DVKVTQSSRYLVKRTGEKVFLECVQDMDHENMFWYRQDPGLGLRLIYFSYDVKMKEKGDIPEGYSVSREKKERFSLILESASTNQTSMYLCASSATGIHEQYFGPGTRLTVT.

The V gene is TRBV9, the J gene TRBJ2-3; TRBD2 might be the D (6 bases). The germline gives CDR1 SGDLS, CDR2 YYNGEE. V lost 7 bases, J lost 0 bases, and 12 bases lay in between. The CDR3 is made up of 14 amino acids. The CDR3 DNA follows: TGTGCCAGCGGGAGGAAGGCCAGCACAGATACGCAGTATTTT. This codes for CASGRKASTDTQYF.

The CDR3: CATRASGTSYEQYF. The CDR3 DNA reads TGTGCCACCAGGGCTAGCGGGACATCCTACGAGCAGTACTTC. This chain uses TRBV15 with TRBJ2-7, with TRBD2 matching over 9 bases. From germline, CDR1 is LNHNV and CDR2 YYDKDF (reference sequence). CDR3 size: 14 residues. V trimming: 6 bases; J trimming: 1 base; junction bases outside the gene matches: 4.

This clone occurred many times. The chain has TRBV15 and TRBJ1-3, with TRBD1 as a possible D gene (5 bases). This CDR3 contains 15 residues. V shed 5 bases and J shed 0 bases, with 11 bases lying between them. Germline CDR1 is LNHNV and CDR2 is YYDKDF (reference sequence). This CDR3 is CATSPWQGSGNTIYF. DNA of the CDR3: TGTGCCACCAGCCCCTGGCAGGGCTCTGGAAACACCATATATTTT.

The V gene is TRBV6-2 or TRBV6-3, the J gene TRBJ2-3; 16 bases are a match to TRBD2. Germline CDR1 MNHEY, CDR2 SVGEGT. The CDR3 loop spans 20 amino acids. The ends lost 6 bases at V and 2 bases at J; junction bases unmatched: 14. The CDR3 loop is CASSFGTSGGAGLSTDTQYF. CDR3 DNA sequence: TGTGCCAGCAGCTTCGGGACTAGCGGGGGGGCCGGACTTTCCACAGATACGCAGTATTTT.

This sequence joins TRBV11-2 and TRBJ2-4; perhaps TRBD1 as D (6 bases). CDR1 is SGHAT, CDR2 FQNNGV, per germline. V lost 5 bases and J lost 1, with 18 bases in between. The CDR3 has 17 amino acids. CDR3 nucleotide sequence: TGTGCCAGCAGCCGTGACAGGAGGAACGGGGCCAAAAACATTCAGTACTTC. It translates to CASSRDRRNGAKNIQYF. Using reference TRBV11-2 and TRBJ2-4 for the parts outside the CDR3, the full variable domain is EAGVAQSPRYKIIEKRQSVAFWCNPISGHATLYWYQQILGQGPKLLIQFQNNGVVDDSQLPKDRFSAERLKGVDSTLKIQPAKLEDSAVYLCASSRDRRNGAKNIQYFGAGTRLSVL.

This chain connects TRBV5-8 to TRBJ2-3; D not resolved. The CDR3 totals 16 residues. The germline V gene has CDR1 SGHTS and CDR2 YDEGEE. Deletions cut 0 bases from V and 0 bases from J, with 11 bases between. CDR3 loop: CASSLGYGSSTDTQYF. The CDR3 coding sequence is TGTGCCAGCAGCTTGGGTTACGGGTCTAGCACAGATACGCAGTATTTT.

For this clone: Other DNA sequences from this sample encode an identical CDR3 as well. CDR3 nucleotides: TGTGCCAGCAGTTTACAGGGCTATGGCTACACCTTC. Translating gives CASSLQGYGYTF. The chain is built from TRBV28 and TRBJ1-2, with D possibly being TRBD1 (5 bases). Germline V gene lookup returns CDR1 MDHEN and CDR2 SYDVKM. This CDR3 is 12 amino acids long. V was shortened by 2 bases and J by 4 bases, with 5 bases between the two germline ends.

The chain joins TRBV21-1 to TRBJ2-2; the table calls TRBD1, which could not be checked here. TRBV21-1 is recorded as a pseudogene. There are 12 residues in the CDR3. The CDR3 sequence is CASSTIVGELFF. The CDR3 coding sequence is TGTGCCAGCAGCACCATTGTGGGGGAGCTGTTTTTT.

This clone was counted a single time. The chain combines TRBV7-9 with TRBJ2-7; the D gene is possibly TRBD2 (6 bases). V was trimmed by 6 bases and J by 4 bases, leaving 13 bases between them. Germline assignment: CDR1 SEHNR and CDR2 FQNEAQ (reference sequence). The CDR3 spans 13 residues. CDR3 nucleotides: TGTGCCAGCAGGTGGGACTTCAGGTACGAGCAGTACTTC. Translation: CASRWDFRYEQYF. The entire variable domain, with the rest obtained from reference TRBV7-9 and TRBJ2-7, is as follows: DTGVSQNPRHKITKRGQNVTFRCDPISEHNRLYWYRQTLGQGPEFLTYFQNEAQLEKSRLLSDRFSAERPKGSFSTLEIQRTEQGDSAMYLCASRWDFRYEQYFGPGTRLTVT.

V is TRBV2 and J is TRBJ2-7, with 8 bases identical to TRBD2. The CDR3 spans 12 residues. Germline V gene data show CDR1 as SNHLY and CDR2 as FYNNEI. V lost 4 bases to trimming and J lost 6 bases; unmatched junction nucleotides: 2. This CDR3 reads CASSVGTSEQYF. In nucleotides, the CDR3 is TGTGCCAGCAGTGTCGGGACTAGCGAGCAGTACTTC.

This chain links TRBV18 with TRBJ1-5; 7 nucleotides line up with TRBD1. Germline V gene data show CDR1 as KGHSH and CDR2 as LQKENI. The CDR3 runs to 15 residues. Trimming removed 3 bases from V and 7 bases from J; junction bases left unmatched: 9. CDR3 loop: CASSPGQNQIQPQHF. CDR3 DNA: TGTGCCAGCTCACCGGGACAGAACCAGATCCAGCCCCAGCATTTT.

To note about this clone: Mismatch with germline at one junction end may stem from a read error. The chain joins TRBV4-3 to TRBJ1-1; D perhaps matches TRBD1 (5 bases). The CDR3 extends over 12 amino acids. In germline, CDR1 is LGHNA, CDR2 YSLEER. The CDR3 here is CASSQTKGLEIF. CDR3 coding DNA: TGCGCCAGCAGCCAAACCAAGGGGCTGGAGATCTTT.

J is TRBJ2-5 and V is TRBV5-8; no definite D call. Germline loops: CDR1 SGHTS, CDR2 YDEGEE. V was shortened by 6 bases and J by 0 bases, with 15 bases between the two germline ends. CDR3 length: 15 amino acids. The CDR3 DNA is TGTGCCAGCACCACTGGGCATTCGTACCAAGAGACCCAGTACTTC. It codes for CASTTGHSYQETQYF.

The V gene is TRBV19, the J gene TRBJ1-5; the D gene is possibly TRBD1 (6 bases). With 5 bases removed from V and 2 bases from J, the gap between germline ends came to 10 bases. CDR1 is LNHDA and CDR2 is SQIVND in the germline V gene (reference sequence). This CDR3 contains 14 residues. The CDR3 DNA sequence: TGTGCCAGTAGTGAGTACAGGGGCAATCAGCCCCAGCATTTT. Its protein product is CASSEYRGNQPQHF.

The rearrangement joins TRBV11-3 to TRBJ2-7, with a possible D match to TRBD1 (5 bases). The length of the CDR3 is 14 residues. CDR1 is SGHNT, CDR2 YENEEA, per germline. Trimming removed 0 bases from V and 4 bases from J, with 10 bases in between. The CDR3 coding sequence is TGTGCCAGCAGCTTAGATATCGCAGGGTACGAGCAGTACTTC. Residues: CASSLDIAGYEQYF.

The CDR3: CASSQEGLAVNEQFF. The CDR3 region has the DNA TGTGCCAGCAGCCAAGAGGGGCTAGCGGTCAATGAGCAGTTCTTC. The gene calls are TRBV4-2 and TRBJ2-1; 7 nucleotides agree with TRBD2. CDR3 length: 15 residues. In germline, CDR1 is LGHNA, CDR2 YNFKEQ. Germline trimming cut 0 bases from V and 6 bases from J; bases unmatched to any gene: 5.

The chain couples TRBV29-1 to TRBJ2-7, with D maybe TRBD1 (6 bases). Germline V lookup: CDR1 SQVTM, CDR2 ANQGSEA. Deletions cut 6 bases from V and 2 bases from J, with 14 bases between. CDR3 length: 13 amino acids. For the CDR3, the DNA is TGCAGCGTGCAGGACAGAGTTACCTACGAGCAGTACTTC. Translated: CSVQDRVTYEQYF.

Here the CDR3 reads CATSDTGNTEAFF. CDR3 DNA: TGTGCCACCAGTGATACCGGGAACACTGAAGCTTTCTTT. J is TRBJ1-1 and V is TRBV24-1; D not certain. The V and J ends lost 3 bases and 1 base respectively, with 5 bases between them. Germline-derived CDR1 and CDR2 are KGHDR and SFDVKD. The CDR3 has 13 residues.

V and J are TRBV20-1 and TRBJ1-3, with D tentatively TRBD1 (6 bases). V was clipped by 3 bases and J by 0 bases, with 15 bases between them. The CDR3 is 16 amino acids. The germline CDR1 and CDR2 sequences are DFQATT and SNEGSKA (reference sequence). In nucleotides, the CDR3 is TGCAGTGCTAGTGCCGGGACATTGCCCTCTGGAAACACCATATATTTT. Protein product: CSASAGTLPSGNTIYF.

The chain has TRBV18 and TRBJ2-7, with TRBD1 identical over 8 bases. Germline values: CDR1 KGHSH, CDR2 LQKENI. The CDR3 has 13 residues. Unmatched junction bases numbered 6, after V lost 6 bases and J lost 5 bases. The CDR3 region has the DNA TGTGCCAGCTCCCAGGACAGGGAGGACGAGCAGTACTTC. Translating gives CASSQDREDEQYF.

The chain recombines TRBV11-2 with TRBJ2-5; a possible D gene is TRBD2 (5 bases). Germline assignment: CDR1 SGHAT and CDR2 FQNNGV. V lost 1 base and J 5 bases, leaving 11 bases between the germline ends. The CDR3 length is 14 residues. The CDR3 loop is CASSLGAGWETQYF. The CDR3 nucleotides are TGTGCCAGCAGCTTAGGGGCGGGTTGGGAGACCCAGTACTTC.

CDR3 DNA sequence: TGTGCCAGCAGCTCCGGGACAGGGGACAGTCAGCCCCAGCATTTT. Translated, it gives CASSSGTGDSQPQHF. The V gene is TRBV5-8, the J gene TRBJ1-5; 10 bases fit TRBD1. Germline values: CDR1 SGHTS, CDR2 YDEGEE. V dropped 3 bases and J dropped 6; count of bases not matched to a gene: 6. The CDR3 spans 15 residues.

The chain has TRBV5-1 and TRBJ2-5; maybe TRBD1 (6 bases). CDR3 length equals 15 residues. Per the germline V gene, CDR1 is SGHRS and CDR2 is YFSETQ. Trimming pared 0 bases from V and 2 bases from J, leaving 11 bases between. The chain's CDR3 is CASSLVGTSQETQYF. The CDR3 DNA follows: TGCGCCAGCAGCTTGGTCGGGACATCTCAAGAGACCCAGTACTTC.

This clone was recorded once. This chain uses TRBV27 with TRBJ2-1; a weak D match, TRBD2 (5 bases). V was pared by 6 bases and J by 2 bases, with 8 bases between. Germline V gene data show CDR1 as MNHEY and CDR2 as SMNVEV (reference sequence). The CDR3 sequence is 13 residues long. DNA for the CDR3: TGTGCCAGCAGCGCCGGGACCTACAATGAGCAGTTCTTC. It is translated as CASSAGTYNEQFF.

V usage is TRBV5-5 and J usage is TRBJ1-6, with D possibly TRBD1 on 6 matching bases. The germline gives CDR1 SGHKS, CDR2 YYEKEE (reference sequence). This CDR3 contains 17 residues. Trimming left V 0 bases short and J 6 bases short, with 16 bases between. CDR3 bases: TGTGCCAGCAGCTTGGGAACGGCGGGGGGGCTTAATTCACCCCTCCACTTT. The encoded protein is CASSLGTAGGLNSPLHF.

The chain uses TRBV4-1 and TRBJ2-7, with a possible D match to TRBD1 (5 bases). CDR3 size: 19 residues. V was shortened by 4 bases and J by 0 bases, with 25 bases between the two germline ends. Germline CDR1 and CDR2: MGHRA and YSYEKL. The CDR3 region is CASSPWGPKGLSSSYEQYF. For the CDR3, the DNA is TGCGCCAGCAGCCCTTGGGGCCCAAAAGGCCTTTCTAGCTCCTACGAGCAGTACTTC.

The CDR3 loop is CASSEDRAGNTIYF. The CDR3 DNA is TGTGCCAGCAGTGAAGACAGGGCTGGAAACACCATATATTTT. This chain connects TRBV9 to TRBJ1-3; 7 positions match TRBD1. The germline CDR1 and CDR2 sequences are SGDLS and YYNGEE. V shed 5 bases and J 2 bases; nucleotides not matched to a gene: 4. This CDR3 region has 14 residues.

The V call is TRBV5-5, the J call TRBJ2-7; D is unclear. Germline V gene sequence: CDR1 SGHKS, CDR2 YYEKEE (reference sequence). Trimming took off 0 bases at V and 0 bases at J, with 7 bases between the two ends. CDR3 length: 14 residues. DNA of the CDR3: TGTGCCAGCAGCTTGGCGCAGGTCTCCTACGAGCAGTACTTC. This sequence encodes CASSLAQVSYEQYF.

This chain links TRBV29-1 with TRBJ2-2, with a weak D call TRBD1 (5 bases). This CDR3 contains 13 residues. Trimming pared 4 bases from V and 2 bases from J, leaving 8 bases between. Germline V lookup: CDR1 SQVTM, CDR2 ANQGSEA. The CDR3 bases are TGCAGCGTTGCGGACACCAACACCGGGGAGCTGTTTTTT. It yields the protein CSVADTNTGELFF.